This T cell receptor (beta chain) was found in a study of T cells in localized non-small cell lung cancer. The CDR3 contains 14 residues. The ends were cut back, 0 bases at V and 5 bases at J, with 10 bases in the middle. Germline V lookup: CDR1 GTSNPN, CDR2 SVGIG (reference sequence). Broader study findings: Longer survival (overall) was linked to higher T cell density in blood.

This clone turned up a few times. Its antigen is not identified. The protocol was immunoSEQ multiplex PCR, while the TCRdb copy is restricted to in-frame clones and leaves out a portion. The sample lists 4,000 to 6,500 clones, 30% to 40% occurring once. The chain joins TRBV30 to TRBJ1-4, with no clear D. This TCR was sampled from a female donor of 60 years or more with stage I lung adenocarcinoma. Specimen: lung tumor tissue, collected before any cancer treatment. The CDR3 DNA follows: TGTGCCTGGAGTGTCGATACGGCCAATGAAAAACTGTTTTTT. Amino acids: CAWSVDTANEKLFF.